This T cell receptor beta chain derives from a study of shared clonotypes between healthy human individuals. J lost 2 bases, V lost 0 bases, and 2 bases had no gene match. The CDR3 is 15 amino acids. Germline-derived CDR1 and CDR2 are SGHDT and YYEEEE. The input for sorted-subset replicate PCRs was around 0.2 ug DNA, some 30,000 T cell genomes. Measured with immunoSEQ multiplex PCR; TCRdb has only the in-frame clones, and not every one. The sample has about 1 million clones; approximately 70% are singletons. The chain combines TRBV5-6 with TRBJ2-5; 9 bases are a match to TRBD1. The sequenced sample was memory CD4+ T cells sorted from blood. The subset is: CD45RA-negative fraction. The TCR originated in a man aged 18 to 29 in good health. CDR3 nucleotide sequence: TGTGCCAGCAGCTTGGCCGACAGGGGGCAAGAGACCCAGTACTTC. Translation: CASSLADRGQETQYF.